This record concerns one TCR beta chain sequence. Measured with immunoSEQ multiplex PCR; TCRdb has only the in-frame clones, and not every one. The sample has 3,500 to 4,000 clones; 35% to 50% are singletons. This record belongs to a study of graft-versus-host responses after intestinal transplantation. Each mixed lymphocyte reaction held 200,000 CFSE-labeled responders and 200,000 irradiated violet-dye-labeled stimulators. CD3+CD4+ and CD3+CD8+ responders that were proliferating and CFSE-low were sorted post-reaction. The J segment lost 5 bases and the V segment lost 3 bases, leaving 10 bases of the junction unmatched. The germline CDR1 and CDR2 sequences are SGDLS and YYNGEE. The CDR3 is made up of 17 amino acids.

This specimen was alloreactive CD8+ T cells from a mixed lymphocyte reaction culture, taken before transplantation. Regarding subset: CFSE-low proliferating T cells sorted from approximately six-day pre-transplant mixed lymphocyte reaction (GvH or HvG direction). The receptor was isolated from a human patient who was an organ donor for intestinal transplantation. The chain couples TRBV9 to TRBJ2-6, with 8 bases fitting TRBD1. The CDR3 loop is CASSARTGLGRANVLTF. The CDR3 DNA sequence: TGTGCCAGCAGCGCTCGGACAGGGCTTGGTAGGGCCAACGTCCTGACTTTC.